Listed here are 9 T cell receptor beta chains from one sample, sequenced in a study of blood T cell repertoires in COVID-19. The table came from immunoSEQ multiplex PCR; TCRdb's copy has only in-frame clones and leaves some out. Of 25,000 to 35,000 clones in the sample, about 92% were seen once. The material sequenced was peripheral blood. All receptors derive from a man in his fifties with active COVID-19.

This chain links TRBV3-1 (or the pseudogene TRBV3-2) with TRBJ2-7; perhaps TRBD1 as D (6 bases). Germline loops: CDR1 LGHDT, CDR2 YNNKEL (reference sequence). The CDR3 consists of 16 residues. Between the trimmed V and J ends, which lost 1 base and 6 bases, there was a span of 19 bases. The CDR3 DNA follows: TGTGCCAGCAGCCAAGGCTACAGGACAGCTTATCCCGAGCAGTACTTC. Translation: CASSQGYRTAYPEQYF.

The V and J genes are TRBV3-1 (or the pseudogene TRBV3-2) and TRBJ1-4; D call uncertain. Germline assignment: CDR1 LGHDT and CDR2 YNNKEL (reference sequence). The CDR3 totals 14 residues. Trimming pared 0 bases from V and 1 base from J, leaving 3 bases between. The chain's CDR3 is CASSQDLTNEKLFF. The CDR3 DNA sequence: TGTGCCAGCAGCCAAGACTTAACTAATGAAAAACTGTTTTTT.

The V call is TRBV6-5, the J call TRBJ2-7, with 13 bases fitting TRBD2. The CDR3 extends over 14 amino acids. The germline CDR1 and CDR2 sequences are MNHEY and SVGAGI. Unmatched junction bases numbered 2, after V lost 6 bases and J lost 3 bases. For the CDR3, the DNA is TGTGCCAGCAGGGGGACTAGCGGGAACTACGAGCAGTACTTC. Translation: CASRGTSGNYEQYF.

The chain links TRBV20-1 to TRBJ2-7; 7 positions match TRBD1. V gave up 5 bases and J gave up 5 bases; unmatched junction bases: 3. Germline CDR1 and CDR2: DFQATT and SNEGSKA (reference sequence). CDR3 size: 11 residues. This chain's CDR3 is CSAHRGNEQYF. CDR3 sequence (DNA): TGCAGTGCTCACAGGGGCAACGAGCAGTACTTC.

The chain carries TRBV5-4 and TRBJ1-2, with unresolved D. CDR1 and CDR2 from the germline V gene are SGHNT and YYREEE (reference sequence). The germline V and J ends were trimmed by 4 bases and 2 bases, with 12 bases remaining between them. CDR3 length: 14 residues. The CDR3 bases are TGTGCCAGCAGCCCCGGAGTTTCAAACTATGGCTACACCTTC. It encodes CASSPGVSNYGYTF. Combining the CDR3 with reference TRBV5-4 and TRBJ1-2 gives the whole variable domain ETGVTQSPTHLIKTRGQQVTLRCSSQSGHNTVSWYQQALGQGPQFIFQYYREEENGRGNFPPRFSGLQFPNYSSELNVNALELDDSALYLCASSPGVSNYGYTFGSGTRLTVV.

This clone was observed a handful of times. V gene TRBV6-5 combines with J gene TRBJ2-1, with D unclear. The V gene lost 4 bases and the J gene lost 1 base, with 5 bases spanning the gap. Germline lookup yields CDR1 MNHEY and CDR2 SVGAGI. CDR3 size: 13 residues. CDR3: CASSSRSYNEQFF. The CDR3, as DNA: TGTGCCAGCAGTTCGCGGTCCTACAATGAGCAGTTCTTC.

The V and J genes are TRBV24-1 and TRBJ2-1; 7 bases match TRBD2. The CDR3 totals 13 residues. Germline V CDR1 and CDR2: KGHDR, SFDVKD. Trimming took 9 bases from V and 8 from J; bases not matched to a gene: 9. In nucleotides, the CDR3 is TGTGCCACCGCGCTAGCGGCATGGGATGAGCAGTTCTTC. Residues: CATALAAWDEQFF.

The genes are TRBV12-3 or TRBV12-4 and TRBJ1-1; D gene uncertain. This CDR3 has 12 amino acids. Trimming took 0 bases from V and 7 from J, leaving 6 bases between them. Here the CDR3 reads CASSLARVEAFF. The CDR3 DNA reads as TGTGCCAGCAGTTTAGCTCGGGTTGAAGCTTTCTTT.

The table lists this clone with a few counts. This chain connects TRBV18 to TRBJ1-2; 10 bases are shared with TRBD1. Looked up from germline, CDR1 is KGHSH and CDR2 is LQKENI. Trimming cost V 6 bases and J 3 bases; bases outside gene matches: 7. The CDR3 extends over 15 amino acids. The CDR3 spells CASSATGGADYGYTF. The CDR3 DNA is TGTGCCAGCTCCGCGACAGGGGGCGCCGACTATGGCTACACCTTC.